This T cell receptor (beta chain) derives from a study of neurological immune-mediated disorders. The CDR3 covers 11 residues. Germline V gene data show CDR1 as DFQATT and CDR2 as SNEGSKA (reference sequence). V was cut by 5 bases and J by 8 bases, with 12 bases left in between. Time point here: longitudinal time-point 3. This clonotype was detected many times. TCRdb reprocessed the 5' RACE reads via MiXCR and lists one record per CDR3 protein. The sample shows some 55,000 distinct CDR3 sequences, 7% to 9% of them seen only once. The receptor was isolated from a middle-aged woman in good health. This chain connects TRBV20-1 to TRBJ1-2; maybe TRBD1 (5 bases). Sequencing was performed on PBMCs. CDR3 coding DNA: TGCAGTGCTTACCGACAGAAGGGCTACACCTTC. It codes for CSAYRQKGYTF.